The 2 T cell receptor beta chains given below trace back to one sample, sequenced in a study of human T cells and chemical hapten exposure. From the 5' RACE reads, TCRdb called clonotypes with MiXCR, one entry per CDR3 protein. This table has more than 140,000 distinct CDR3 sequences, around 4.1% appearing once. Whole blood, unfractionated, served as the material for total RNA extraction. The receptor set was obtained from a female donor in good health.

V is TRBV7-8 and J is TRBJ1-1; 8 nucleotides line up with TRBD1. Looked up from germline, CDR1 is SGHVS and CDR2 is FQNEAQ. This CDR3 region has 15 residues. Germline trimming cut 6 bases from V and 1 base from J; bases unmatched to any gene: 7. The CDR3 DNA reads as TGTGCCAGCAGAAATGGGGACAGGCAGAACACTGAAGCTTTCTTT. Its translation is CASRNGDRQNTEAFF.

This clonotype was picked up many times. The V gene is TRBV20-1, the J gene TRBJ1-2, with a tentative D call TRBD1 (5 bases). The germline V gene has CDR1 DFQATT and CDR2 SNEGSKA (reference sequence). This CDR3 contains 16 residues. The germline V and J ends were trimmed by 0 bases and 2 bases, with 16 bases remaining between them. CDR3 amino acids: CSARDPVGRTNYGYTF. The CDR3 DNA follows: TGCAGTGCTAGAGATCCCGTTGGCAGGACAAACTATGGCTACACCTTC.